This T cell receptor beta chain derives from a study of human T cells and chemical hapten exposure. Whole-study findings and limits: Expanded TCRs made up significantly more big CDR3 similarity clusters than controls did. It should be noted that donors had alopecia, so their immune response may differ from healthy people's.

The CDR3 consists of 12 residues. CDR1 is ENHRY, CDR2 SYGVKD, per germline. Trimming stripped 10 bases from V and 5 bases from J, with 13 bases between. Time point of the sample: patch test 1, 2 weeks after DPC sensitization. This sample's treatment: therapeutic diphenylcyclopropenone sensitization with weekly scalp DPC. Total RNA came from unfractionated whole blood. On this clonotype: Its target is unknown.

Via MiXCR, TCRdb re-called the RACE reads, giving one row per CDR3 protein. The data hold roughly 86,000 distinct CDR3 sequences, with more than 9% observed a single time. The material was whole blood, obtained in connection with sensitization to the hapten diphenylcyclopropenone (DPC). This sequence originates from a man aged 40-50 years with alopecia areata. Some clones in this sample may be carry-over from other donors' samples. The J gene is TRBJ2-3, the V gene TRBV10-3, with a possible D match to TRBD2 (5 bases). CDR3 sequence (DNA): TGTGCCAGCCGTACCGGGATAGATACGCAGTATTTT. It translates to CASRTGIDTQYF.